One and the same sample provided the 18 T cell receptor beta chains below, sequenced in a study of T-cell memory formation after mild COVID-19 (dated by TCRdb to the early 2020s). The library was generated by 5' RACE. Sequencing took place on an Illumina NovaSeq 6000. TCRdb reanalyzed the raw reads on its own, using fastp at Q25 for trimming and MiXCR for clone calling, and kept in-frame beta chains. Every entry covers one CDR3 protein and lists the most common genes and DNA from its rows. The sample table contains roughly 510,000 distinct CDR3 sequences; only one count was recorded for 17% of them. Clones ranked in the top ten supply just over 8% of the sample. Specimen: PBMCs or a T cell subset sorted from them (not recorded which). The receptors here all came from an adult woman who had mild COVID-19 (a few samples of this study predate the infection). The sample titles of this study are shuffled in the database, so cell type and time point are left out; the donor was told from shared clones.

This clonotype was seen repeatedly, ten times or more. The chain carries TRBV12-3 or TRBV12-4 and TRBJ1-3, with D perhaps matching TRBD1 (5 bases). CDR3 size: 12 residues. V was cut by 6 bases and J by 7 bases, with 10 bases left in between. This chain's CDR3 is CASSPGGNTIYF. CDR3 in DNA: TGTGCCAGCAGCCCTGGGGGGAACACCATATATTTT.

The rearrangement uses TRBV14 and TRBJ2-7; D not resolved. CDR3 length: 14 residues. V lost 0 bases to trimming and J lost 2 bases, with 8 bases between them. Germline assignment: CDR1 SGHDN and CDR2 FVKESK. CDR3 protein: CASSQDHQAYEQYF. In DNA form, the CDR3 reads TGTGCCAGCAGCCAAGACCACCAGGCCTACGAGCAGTACTTC.

This clonotype was found a few times. CDR3 region: CSATEGGSYNEQFF. CDR3 bases: TGCAGTGCGACAGAGGGAGGTTCTTACAATGAGCAGTTCTTC. The chain has TRBV20-1 and TRBJ2-1; tentative D call: TRBD2 (6 bases). The CDR3 is 14 residues long. Trimming took off 6 bases at V and 4 bases at J, with 16 bases between the two ends. Germline CDR1 is DFQATT and CDR2 is SNEGSKA (reference sequence).

A few counts support this clonotype. V usage is TRBV6-6 and J usage is TRBJ1-3; D uncertain. Germline CDR1 MNHNY, CDR2 SVGAGI (reference sequence). Trimming removed 2 bases at V and 0 bases at J, with 5 bases between. The CDR3 consists of 14 residues. The CDR3, as DNA: TGTGCCAGCAGTTACGGAAGCTCTGGAAACACCATATATTTT. It yields the protein CASSYGSSGNTIYF.

The J gene is TRBJ2-7, the V gene TRBV4-3; no clear D. Germline loops: CDR1 LGHNA, CDR2 YSLEER. The V end was cut by 1 base, the J end by 0 bases, with 13 bases between. The CDR3 totals 16 residues. This CDR3 is CASSQGLTGRSYEQYF. The CDR3 DNA reads as TGCGCCAGCAGCCAAGGCTTAACCGGGCGCTCCTACGAGCAGTACTTC.

V is TRBV20-1 and J is TRBJ2-2, with TRBD2 matching over 7 bases. The CDR3 loop spans 14 amino acids. Germline V gene sequence: CDR1 DFQATT, CDR2 SNEGSKA (reference sequence). J gave up 0 bases and V 3 bases, and 1 base lay outside the gene matches. Here the CDR3 reads CSASRGANTGELFF. In nucleotides, the CDR3 is TGCAGTGCTAGTCGGGGGGCGAACACCGGGGAGCTGTTTTTT.

This clonotype was counted only a few times. V is TRBV24-1 and J is TRBJ2-1; no firm D call. CDR3 length equals 15 residues. Between the trimmed V and J ends, which lost 1 base and 5 bases, there was a span of 11 bases. Germline assignment: CDR1 KGHDR and CDR2 SFDVKD. This chain's CDR3 is CATSDFEQRNNEQFF. In DNA form, the CDR3 reads TGTGCCACCAGTGATTTCGAACAGAGGAACAATGAGCAGTTCTTC.

The table lists this clonotype with a few counts. The V gene is TRBV12-3 or TRBV12-4, the J gene TRBJ1-2; 9 positions match TRBD1. J was trimmed by 3 bases and V by 1 base; bases with no gene match: 9. The CDR3 has 17 amino acids. Here the CDR3 DNA reads TGTGCCAGCAGTTTAGTCCACAGGGGGCAGTCCCACTATGGCTACACCTTC. It specifies CASSLVHRGQSHYGYTF.

The chain carries TRBV20-1 and TRBJ1-5; TRBD1 agrees at 7 bases. CDR1 and CDR2 from the germline V gene are DFQATT and SNEGSKA (reference sequence). After removal of 1 base from V and 4 bases from J, the junction contained 4 bases not matched to a gene. The CDR3 is 14 amino acids. CDR3 sequence (DNA): TGCAGTGCTAGAGGGACAGGAAGGAATCAGCCCCAGCATTTT. It codes for CSARGTGRNQPQHF.

The V and J genes are TRBV12-3 or TRBV12-4 and TRBJ2-7; 10 bases line up with TRBD2. V shed 2 bases, J shed 3 bases, and the junction held 4 bases outside the gene matches. The CDR3 contains 15 residues. In nucleotides, the CDR3 is TGTGCCAGCAGTTTAATGGCTAGCGGGGGCTACGAGCAGTACTTC. This sequence encodes CASSLMASGGYEQYF.

The J gene is TRBJ1-2, the V gene TRBV6-5; D not certain. This CDR3 region has 13 residues. CDR1 is MNHEY and CDR2 is SVGAGI in the germline V gene. The V end lost 6 bases, the J end lost 13 bases, and 21 bases lay between the germline ends. The CDR3 here is CASSTLGRGKSTF. The DNA for the CDR3 is TGTGCCAGCAGCACATTAGGAAGAGGAAAGAGCACCTTC.

The V gene is TRBV18, the J gene TRBJ1-6; D gene uncertain. Germline V gene data show CDR1 as KGHSH and CDR2 as LQKENI. V lost 0 bases and J 9 bases, leaving 6 bases between the germline ends. The CDR3 is 13 amino acids. The CDR3 sequence: CASSPPVPSPLHF. The CDR3 nucleotides are TGTGCCAGCTCACCACCAGTACCTTCACCCCTCCACTTT.

This clonotype has just a few counts. The rearrangement joins TRBV9 to TRBJ1-2; a weak D match, TRBD1 (6 bases). Per the germline V gene, CDR1 is SGDLS and CDR2 is YYNGEE. The CDR3 runs 14 residues. Trimming took 3 bases from V and 8 from J, leaving 17 bases between them. This CDR3 is CASSDWSGGIGYTF. CDR3 bases: TGTGCCAGCAGCGATTGGTCCGGGGGCATCGGCTACACCTTC.

This clonotype was detected once. The chain combines TRBV2 with TRBJ2-5; 8 nucleotides align to TRBD1. This CDR3 has 15 residues. J gave up 1 base and V 1 base, and 2 bases lay outside the gene matches. Germline CDR1 and CDR2: SNHLY and FYNNEI. DNA for the CDR3: TGTGCCAGCAGTGAAGGACAGGGGATCCAAGAGACCCAGTACTTC. Amino acid sequence: CASSEGQGIQETQYF.

This clonotype was recorded a few times. V and J are TRBV29-1 and TRBJ2-1; no firm D call. Germline CDR1 reads SQVTM; CDR2 reads ANQGSEA. The CDR3 loop spans 12 amino acids. V lost 4 bases, J lost 7 bases, and 11 bases lay in between. The chain's CDR3 is CSVVSRTNEQFF. The CDR3 DNA reads as TGCAGCGTTGTCTCGCGAACTAATGAGCAGTTCTTC.

This chain joins TRBV15 and TRBJ1-5, with TRBD1 as a possible D gene (6 bases). CDR1 and CDR2 (germline): LNHNV, YYDKDF (reference sequence). With 1 base removed from V and 0 bases from J, the gap between germline ends came to 7 bases. This CDR3 has 15 residues. In DNA, the CDR3 is TGTGCCACCAGCAGAGCAGGGGATAGCAATCAGCCCCAGCATTTT. Encoded protein: CATSRAGDSNQPQHF. The full variable domain, with the rest looked up from reference TRBV15 and TRBJ1-5, is DAMVIQNPRYQVTQFGKPVTLSCSQTLNHNVMYWYQQKSSQAPKLLFHYYDKDFNNEADTPDNFQSRRPNTSFCFLDIRSPGLGDTAMYLCATSRAGDSNQPQHFGDGTRLSIL.

Only a few counts were recorded for this clonotype. This sequence joins TRBV5-1 and TRBJ1-1; D is ambiguous. The germline gives CDR1 SGHRS, CDR2 YFSETQ. The CDR3 covers 13 residues. The ends were cut back, 0 bases at V and 9 bases at J, with 12 bases in the middle. CDR3: CASSLVGFSQAFF. The CDR3 DNA sequence: TGCGCCAGCAGCTTGGTTGGGTTCTCCCAAGCTTTCTTT.

The gene calls are TRBV6-4 and TRBJ2-6, with 10 bases fitting TRBD1. Germline V gene data show CDR1 as MRHNA and CDR2 as SNTAGT. The length of the CDR3 is 17 residues. With V trimmed by 6 bases and J by 0 bases, 5 bases remained unmatched. This chain's CDR3 is CASRKTGGSSGANVLTF. CDR3 nucleotides: TGTGCCAGCAGGAAGACAGGGGGCTCCTCTGGGGCCAACGTCCTGACTTTC.